The rows below give T cell receptor beta chains drawn from one sample of a study of technical replicates of blood from several donors. TCRdb's copy holds only in-frame clones and misses some; the assay was immunoSEQ multiplex PCR. The table shows tens of thousands of clones, with around 92% occurring only once. Sequenced sample: T cells isolated from PBMCs. These receptor sequences come from a human donor in good health. Some clones in this sample may be carry-over from other donors' samples. CDR3s include the opening cysteine and the closing phenylalanine or tryptophan. Each record gives: D gene, V gene, J gene, clone size, CDR3 protein, CDR3 DNA. D genes are given only for firm matches. Clone size is shown for a subset of rows, as once, few, many or a class of expanded clone.

>NA|TRBV6-5|TRBJ2-7|once
CASSPTNRAYEQYF
TGTGCCAGCAGTCCGACTAACAGGGCGTACGAGCAGTACTTC
>NA|TRBV19|TRBJ2-7|NA
CASSYGQGSYEQYF
TGTGCCAGTAGTTATGGTCAGGGCTCCTACGAGCAGTACTTC
>NA|TRBV6-1|TRBJ2-7|NA
CASSGTDYEQYF
TGTGCCAGCAGTGGGACAGACTACGAGCAGTACTTC
>TRBD1|TRBV5-4|TRBJ1-1|NA
CASSSDGTGFSEAFF
TGTGCCAGCAGCTCAGACGGGACAGGGTTCTCTGAAGCTTTCTTT
>TRBD1|TRBV19|TRBJ2-5|NA
CASKGLLQGSETQYF
TGTGCCAGTAAAGGGCTCCTACAGGGGTCGGAGACCCAGTACTTC
>TRBD1|TRBV9|TRBJ2-5|NA
CASSIAGTAEETQYF
TGTGCCAGCAGCATAGCCGGGACAGCCGAAGAGACCCAGTACTTC
>NA|TRBV5-4|TRBJ2-1|NA
CASSLTNNEQFF
TGTGCCAGCAGCTTGACTAACAATGAGCAGTTCTTC
>NA|TRBV27|TRBJ1-2|NA
CASSSTGSGGYTF
TGTGCCAGCAGCTCAACAGGGTCAGGTGGCTACACCTTC
>TRBD1|TRBV2|TRBJ1-1|NA
CASSEAVQGVGTEAFF
TGTGCCAGCAGTGAAGCAGTACAGGGGGTGGGCACTGAAGCTTTCTTT
>TRBD1|TRBV11-1|TRBJ1-1|NA
CASSFPGQGPNTEAFF
TGTGCCAGCAGCTTCCCGGGACAGGGACCTAACACTGAAGCTTTCTTT
>NA|TRBV2|TRBJ1-1|NA
CASEPQHMNTEAFF
TGTGCCAGCGAGCCACAGCACATGAACACTGAAGCTTTCTTT
>NA|TRBV5-4|TRBJ2-2|NA
CASSFQNTGELFF
TGTGCCAGCAGCTTCCAAAACACCGGGGAGCTGTTTTTT
>NA|TRBV5-1|TRBJ2-4|NA
CASSLAGERAKNIQYF
TGCGCCAGCAGCTTGGCGGGGGAGAGAGCCAAAAACATTCAGTACTTC
>TRBD2|TRBV29-1|TRBJ2-3|NA
CSVAGTSGSTDTQYF
TGCAGCGTCGCCGGGACTAGCGGTAGCACAGATACGCAGTATTTT
>NA|TRBV6-6|TRBJ2-7|NA
CASSYSAQYEQYF
TGTGCCAGCAGTTACTCGGCCCAGTACGAGCAGTACTTC
>TRBD1|TRBV11-2|TRBJ1-1|NA
CASSRTGGAPMAFF
TGTGCCAGCAGCCGGACAGGGGGCGCCCCTATGGCTTTCTTT
>TRBD1|TRBV5-1|TRBJ2-7|NA
CASSLEPAGQGIYGQYF
TGCGCCAGCAGCTTGGAACCTGCGGGACAGGGCATCTATGGGCAGTACTTC
>TRBD1|TRBV11-2|TRBJ1-2|NA
CASSWTGAAQYYGYTF
TGTGCCAGCAGCTGGACAGGGGCCGCCCAGTACTATGGCTACACCTTC
>TRBD2|TRBV6-1|TRBJ2-7|few
CASSTSGATYEQYF
TGTGCCAGCAGTACTAGCGGGGCTACCTACGAGCAGTACTTC
>NA|TRBV7-9|TRBJ2-7|NA
CASSNDASTYEQYF
TGTGCCAGCAGCAATGATGCGAGTACCTACGAGCAGTACTTC
>TRBD2|TRBV10-2|TRBJ2-5|NA
CASSELVASGRALQETQYF
TGCGCCAGCAGTGAACTGGTGGCTAGCGGGAGGGCACTACAAGAGACCCAGTACTTC
>TRBD1|TRBV2|TRBJ1-4|few
CASRDFAGTGFEKLFF
TGTGCCAGCAGGGACTTCGCCGGGACAGGGTTTGAAAAACTGTTTTTT
>NA|TRBV4-1|TRBJ2-5|NA
CASSQSQLETQYF
TGCGCCAGCAGCCAATCCCAGTTAGAGACCCAGTACTTC
>NA|TRBV18|TRBJ1-4|NA
CASSPPGGAREKLFF
TGTGCCAGCTCACCACCGGGGGGGGCGCGTGAAAAACTGTTTTTT
>NA|TRBV9|TRBJ2-1|NA
CASSVEVGGKVEQFF
TGTGCCAGCAGCGTAGAGGTTGGAGGGAAGGTTGAGCAGTTCTTC
>NA|TRBV14|TRBJ2-6|NA
CASSLHLPGNGANVLTF
TGTGCCAGCAGCCTCCACCTCCCAGGGAATGGGGCCAACGTCCTGACTTTC